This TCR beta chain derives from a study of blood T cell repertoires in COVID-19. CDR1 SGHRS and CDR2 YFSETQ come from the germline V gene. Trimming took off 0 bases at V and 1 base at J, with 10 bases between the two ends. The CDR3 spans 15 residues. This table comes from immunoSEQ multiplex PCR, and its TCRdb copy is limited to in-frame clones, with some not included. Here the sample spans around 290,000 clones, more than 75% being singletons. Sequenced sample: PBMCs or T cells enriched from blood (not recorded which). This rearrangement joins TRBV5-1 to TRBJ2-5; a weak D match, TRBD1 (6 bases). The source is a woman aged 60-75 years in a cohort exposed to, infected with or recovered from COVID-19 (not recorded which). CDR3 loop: CASSLAAGAQETQYF. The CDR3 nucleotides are TGCGCCAGCAGCTTGGCCGCAGGGGCCCAAGAGACCCAGTACTTC.